These T cell receptor beta chains were read from a single sample in a study of cytomegalovirus exposure and HLA in healthy donors. TCRdb's table, derived via immunoSEQ multiplex PCR, lists solely in-frame clones and lacks some. The data contain about 120,000 clones, approximately 81% of them singletons. Sequencing was done on a sample of PBMCs. These TCRs come from a woman in her forties in good health and CMV-seronegative. Each CDR3 is given with its conserved first and last residue. The D gene is left open where the match is weak. Expanded clones are given a class, and other clones once, few, many or no size at all.

clone_size d_call j_call v_call cdr3_nt cdr3_aa
once - TRBJ1-5 TRBV27 TGTGCCAGCAGACCCGGGATCATTAGCAATCAGCCCCAGCATTTT CASRPGIISNQPQHF
- TRBD1 TRBJ1-1 TRBV19 TGTGCCAGTAGTAAGGGCCCCGGGACAGGGCTCACTGAAGCTTTCTTT CASSKGPGTGLTEAFF
- TRBD2 TRBJ2-5 TRBV5-4 TGTGCCAGCAGACTGGGGGGGGGAGAGACCCAGTACTTC CASRLGGGETQYF
- - TRBJ2-3 TRBV7-9 TGTGCCAGCAGCGGAGTATATAGCACAGATACGCAGTATTTT CASSGVYSTDTQYF
- - TRBJ2-3 TRBV10-2 TGCGCCAGCAGACAGTGGGGGGGCGCCGGGACAGATACGCAGTATTTT CASRQWGGAGTDTQYF
- - TRBJ1-2 TRBV19 TGTGCCAGTAGTATGGGGGGGGGACACTATGGCTACACCTTC CASSMGGGHYGYTF
- - TRBJ1-1 TRBV29-1 TGCAGCGTTAAACGGTCCGAGAACACTGAAGCTTTCTTT CSVKRSENTEAFF
- - TRBJ1-1 TRBV5-1 TGCGCCAGCAGCCTGAGGCAGCAAAACACTGAAGCTTTCTTT CASSLRQQNTEAFF
- - TRBJ1-2 TRBV18 TGTGCCAGCTCAAATGGAAACCGGGACAATAGGCTCGATGGCTACACCTTC CASSNGNRDNRLDGYTF
- TRBD2 TRBJ2-7 TRBV7-8 TGTGCCAGCAGCGGCGGGGGCTACGAGCAGTACTTC CASSGGGYEQYF
few TRBD1 TRBJ1-2 TRBV4-1 TGCGCCAGCCGGAGGACAGGGGCGAACTATGGCTACACCTTC CASRRTGANYGYTF
few - TRBJ1-2 TRBV20-1 TGCAGTGCAAACAGGGTTGCGGGCTACACCTTC CSANRVAGYTF
- - TRBJ2-7 TRBV10-3 TGTGCCATCAGGCAGGTCGGTTCCGGGGGATCACACGAGCAGTACTTC CAIRQVGSGGSHEQYF
- TRBD1 TRBJ2-6 TRBV9 TGTGCCAGCAGCGTAAGACGGACAGGGGGATACTCTGGGGCCAACGTCCTGACTTTC CASSVRRTGGYSGANVLTF
- TRBD1 TRBJ2-7 TRBV5-8 TGTGCCAGCAGCCCGGGTCAGGGGACAGGGGTCTCCTACGAGCAGTACTTC CASSPGQGTGVSYEQYF
- - TRBJ1-5 TRBV28 TGTGCCAGCAGTCCCCTCGGGGGGAGCAATCAGCCCCAGCATTTT CASSPLGGSNQPQHF
once TRBD1 TRBJ1-5 TRBV4-1 TGCGCCAGCAGCCCCCTCGGACAGGGGGGCCAGCCCCAGCATTTT CASSPLGQGGQPQHF
- - TRBJ2-7 TRBV11-2 TGTGCCAGCAGCTTAGCCCTCGGAGGGAGTTCCTACGAGCAGTACTTC CASSLALGGSSYEQYF
few - TRBJ1-2 TRBV2 TGTGCCAGCAGTGCGAAGGGGAACTATGGCTACACCTTC CASSAKGNYGYTF
- - TRBJ2-2 TRBV5-1 TGCGCCAGCAGCCGACAGGAGAACGGGGAGCTGTTTTTT CASSRQENGELFF
- TRBD2 TRBJ2-1 TRBV19 TGTGCCAGTAGTCCAACTCCGGGACTAGCCTCTGGGCAGTTCTTC CASSPTPGLASGQFF
- - TRBJ1-1 TRBV15 TGTGCCACCAGCAGGCCAGGGTCGAGAGACCTTAAGAACACTGAAGCTTTCTTT CATSRPGSRDLKNTEAFF
- TRBD1 TRBJ2-7 TRBV2 TGTGCCAGCAATGGCGGGACAGGAGGATTTGGGGGATACGAGCAGTACTTC CASNGGTGGFGGYEQYF
few - TRBJ1-1 TRBV4-2 TGTGCCAGCAGCCAGAAGGCCCGACAAAGGGGTGGCGTGAACACTGAAGCTTTCTTT CASSQKARQRGGVNTEAFF
- - TRBJ2-7 TRBV21-1 TGTGCCAGCAGCAAACTAAACCTAGGGACTAGCGATCCCTACGAGCAGTACTTC CASSKLNLGTSDPYEQYF
- TRBD1 TRBJ1-4 TRBV7-2 TGTGCCAGCAGCTCAGGACAGGAGTATAATGAAAAACTGTTTTTT CASSSGQEYNEKLFF
- - TRBJ1-1 TRBV5-1 TGCGCCAGCAGCGCCCTAGGGGGGAACACTGAAGCTTTCTTT CASSALGGNTEAFF
- TRBD1 TRBJ1-1 TRBV7-9 TGTGCCAGCGGGCGCGCGACAGGGTGGGGGGAAACTGAAGCTTTCTTT CASGRATGWGETEAFF
- - TRBJ2-1 TRBV18 TGTGCCAGCTCATCGCGGGGACCTGGGAGCAATGAGCAGTTCTTC CASSSRGPGSNEQFF
- TRBD1 TRBJ2-7 TRBV27 TGTGCCAGCAGTTCCTCCCGATTAGGACAGGGGAGCACCTACGAGCAGTACTTC CASSSSRLGQGSTYEQYF